Described below is a single TCR beta chain sequence and its context. The sample belongs to a study of blood T cells in healthy people across ages. A second PCR, run for roughly 7 to 11 cycles, used a sample-barcoded 5' primer plus a J-beta primer mix. TCRdb reprocessed the 5' RACE reads via MiXCR and lists one record per CDR3 protein. This repertoire shows more than 800,000 distinct CDR3 sequences, about 28% found once; its top ten account for 15% to 20%. J lost 4 bases, V lost 0 bases, and 14 bases had no gene match. This CDR3 has 18 amino acids. CDR1 and CDR2 from the germline V gene are LGHNA and YSLEER.

The sequence was collected from a woman aged 80 or over in good health. The specimen was blood. The rearrangement uses TRBV4-3 and TRBJ1-2, with TRBD1 matching over 7 bases. The CDR3, as DNA: TGCGCCAGCAGCCAAGAAGGGGGCCAGGGGTGGGCTAGCTATGGCTACACCTTC. It is translated as CASSQEGGQGWASYGYTF.